Presented here are 20 T cell receptor beta chains from one specimen sequenced in a study of molecular identifiers for immune sequencing clone quantification. A single record per CDR3 protein comes from TCRdb applying MiXCR to the PCR reads. The table includes a few hundred thousand distinct CDR3 sequences, about 23% detected once. Sequencing was carried out using naive CD8+ T cells from blood, with Jurkat cell RNA spiked in. Documented subset: FACS-sorted CD8+CD4-CCR7+CD45RA+ naive T cells. The receptors originated from a human donor in good health. Some libraries in this study had Jurkat cell RNA spiked in.

Details on this clonotype: A read error is possible here, since a much larger clone lies one base away. V gene TRBV5-1 combines with J gene TRBJ2-1; 9 nucleotides line up with TRBD2. Germline-derived CDR1 and CDR2 are SGHRS and YFSETQ. The CDR3 has 16 residues. The CDR3 reads CASSLELAGSYNEQSF. CDR3 coding DNA: TGCGCCAGCAGCTTGGAACTAGCGGGTTCCTACAATGAGCAGTCCTTC.

Comments on this clonotype: A junction boundary mismatches the germline segment, possibly from a read error. CDR3 bases: TGTACCAGCAGTTTTCAGAGCTCCTACGAGCAGTACTTC. Translation gives CTSSFQSSYEQYF. This sequence joins TRBV28 and TRBJ2-7; D remains unclear. Germline V gene sequence: CDR1 MDHEN, CDR2 SYDVKM. The CDR3 has 13 amino acids.

This clonotype showed up many times. This chain links TRBV29-1 with TRBJ2-7, with 8 bases lining up with TRBD1. CDR3 length equals 12 residues. V lost 1 base, J lost 7 bases, and 3 bases stayed unmatched. Germline CDR1 reads SQVTM; CDR2 reads ANQGSEA. The CDR3 region has the DNA TGCAGCGTTGAAGCTAACAGGGGGGAGCAGTACTTC. As protein: CSVEANRGEQYF.

The chain is built from TRBV9 and TRBJ1-1; 7 bases are shared with TRBD1. Germline V gene sequence: CDR1 SGDLS, CDR2 YYNGEE. The junction had 3 bases not matched to a gene; V was cut back by 0 bases and J by 1 base. The CDR3 totals 15 residues. CDR3 coding DNA: TGTGCCAGCAGCGTAGTGGGGACAGCGAACACTGAAGCTTTCTTT. Amino acids: CASSVVGTANTEAFF.

The chain is built from TRBV5-1 and TRBJ2-3, with no clear D. The germline V gene has CDR1 SGHRS and CDR2 YFSETQ. The V and J ends lost 3 bases and 1 base respectively, with 12 bases between them. The CDR3 is 15 amino acids. The CDR3 DNA sequence: TGCGCCAGCAGCTCCCTTGCACCCGGCACAGATACGCAGTATTTT. As protein: CASSSLAPGTDTQYF.

V is TRBV24-1 and J is TRBJ2-2, with TRBD1 matching over 7 bases. Per the germline V gene, CDR1 is KGHDR and CDR2 is SFDVKD. V shed 3 bases, J shed 3 bases, and the junction held 15 bases outside the gene matches. The CDR3 is 19 residues long. CDR3 residues: CATSDPTGESFGDTGELFF. The CDR3 DNA is TGTGCCACCAGTGATCCTACAGGGGAGTCATTCGGCGACACCGGGGAGCTGTTTTTT.

This chain's CDR3 is CASSYSRRQETQYF. CDR3 bases: TGTGCCAGCAGTTACTCGAGGCGCCAAGAGACCCAGTACTTC. This chain joins TRBV6-2 or TRBV6-3 and TRBJ2-5; D gene unclear. Germline V gene lookup returns CDR1 MNHEY and CDR2 SVGEGT. This CDR3 contains 14 residues. V lost 0 bases and J lost 1, with 6 bases in between.

The V gene is TRBV7-3, the J gene TRBJ1-4; D call uncertain. Trimming pared 5 bases from V and 3 bases from J, leaving 19 bases between. Germline lookup yields CDR1 SGHTA and CDR2 FQGTGA. The CDR3 has 17 amino acids. The CDR3 region is CASSQPGPPWANEKLFF. CDR3 nucleotides: TGTGCCAGCAGCCAGCCGGGTCCCCCTTGGGCTAATGAAAAACTGTTTTTT. The full variable domain, in which reference TRBV7-3 and TRBJ1-4 provide the parts outside the CDR3, is GAGVSQTPSNKVTEKGKYVELRCDPISGHTALYWYRQSLGQGPEFLIYFQGTGAADDSGLPNDRFFAVRPEGSVSTLKIQRTERGDSAVYLCASSQPGPPWANEKLFFGSGTQLSVL.

This clonotype was seen many times. DNA for the CDR3: TGTGCCAGCGCTGGCCCCCAAGAGACCCAGTACTTC. It translates to CASAGPQETQYF. The J gene is TRBJ2-5, the V gene TRBV27; D is unclear. The CDR3 contains 12 residues. The V and J ends lost 8 bases and 1 base respectively, with 8 bases between them. Germline V gene lookup returns CDR1 MNHEY and CDR2 SMNVEV (reference sequence).

At least ten counts were recorded for this clonotype. V is TRBV4-1 and J is TRBJ1-2, with D perhaps TRBD1 (5 bases). Germline assignment: CDR1 MGHRA and CDR2 YSYEKL. Between the trimmed V and J ends, which lost 1 base and 3 bases, there was a span of 18 bases. This CDR3 region has 17 residues. The CDR3 protein is CASSQVQEEGTYYGYTF. As DNA, the CDR3 is TGCGCCAGCAGCCAAGTTCAGGAAGAGGGGACCTACTATGGCTACACCTTC.

This clonotype has ten or more counts. The V call is TRBV19, the J call TRBJ2-3, with unresolved D. CDR3 length: 14 residues. V was shortened by 3 bases and J by 2 bases, with 9 bases between the two germline ends. The germline V gene encodes CDR1 LNHDA and CDR2 SQIVND (reference sequence). The CDR3, as DNA: TGTGCCAGTAGTATTTACATAAACACAGATACGCAGTATTTT. It encodes CASSIYINTDTQYF.

This clonotype was found a few times. The CDR3 region is CASRRDSNEQYF. DNA of the CDR3: TGTGCCAGCAGAAGGGACAGTAACGAGCAGTACTTC. The chain couples TRBV27 to TRBJ2-7, with TRBD1 identical over 7 bases. Germline lookup yields CDR1 MNHEY and CDR2 SMNVEV (reference sequence). V gave up 6 bases and J gave up 5 bases; unmatched junction bases: 4. CDR3 length: 12 residues.

On this clonotype: The junction departs from germline at one end; a sequencing error may be responsible. This chain connects TRBV5-1 to TRBJ2-5, with 8 bases matching TRBD1. Germline CDR1 and CDR2: SGHRS and YFSETQ. The CDR3 is made up of 14 amino acids. In DNA form, the CDR3 reads TGCGCCAGCAGCTTGGAACAGGGGGAAGAGCCCCAGTACTTC. Residues: CASSLEQGEEPQYF.

This clonotype has at least ten counts. This rearrangement joins TRBV2 to TRBJ1-2; D is uncertain. Trimming took off 2 bases at V and 0 bases at J, with 4 bases between the two ends. The germline V gene has CDR1 SNHLY and CDR2 FYNNEI. This CDR3 contains 13 residues. The CDR3 protein is CASSETTNYGYTF. The CDR3 DNA reads as TGTGCCAGCAGTGAAACGACTAACTATGGCTACACCTTC.

This clonotype was recorded a few times. The chain links TRBV7-9 to TRBJ2-1; 8 bases map to TRBD2. J gave up 1 base and V 6 bases, and 5 bases lay outside the gene matches. This CDR3 is built from 15 residues. The germline gives CDR1 SEHNR, CDR2 FQNEAQ (reference sequence). The CDR3 region has the DNA TGTGCCAGCAGAGGACTAGCTCGGTCCTACAATGAGCAGTTCTTC. Translated, it gives CASRGLARSYNEQFF.

This clonotype has ten or more counts. The V and J genes are TRBV5-1 and TRBJ1-2; no definite D call. V was pared by 5 bases and J by 3 bases, with 17 bases between. Germline CDR1 and CDR2: SGHRS and YFSETQ. The CDR3 has 15 residues. CDR3 sequence: CASRVEPPADYGYTF. The CDR3 bases are TGCGCCAGCAGGGTTGAACCCCCTGCGGACTATGGCTACACCTTC.

This clonotype was seen a single time. J is TRBJ2-3 and V is TRBV6-1, with a weak D call TRBD2 (5 bases). The V gene's germline CDR1 is MNHNS and CDR2 SASEGT. The CDR3 is 15 amino acids. Trimming cost V 4 bases and J 6 bases, with 17 bases left between them. CDR3: CASSVGVPRADTQYF. The CDR3 bases are TGTGCCAGCAGTGTGGGCGTCCCGCGGGCCGATACGCAGTATTTT.

Only a few counts were recorded for this clonotype. The chain recombines TRBV6-6 with TRBJ1-5; TRBD1 aligns across 7 bases. J gave up 4 bases and V 6 bases, and 6 bases lay outside the gene matches. Germline V gives CDR1 MNHNY, CDR2 SVGAGI (reference sequence). The CDR3 has 14 amino acids. CDR3 DNA: TGTGCCAGCAGACAGGGGTTTAGTAATCAGCCCCAGCATTTT. Translating it yields CASRQGFSNQPQHF.

This clonotype was recorded many times. The chain uses TRBV20-1 and TRBJ2-2, with 7 bases identical to TRBD1. In germline, CDR1 is DFQATT, CDR2 SNEGSKA (reference sequence). Trimming at V came to 6 bases and at J to 0 bases, leaving 10 bases not matched to a gene. CDR3 length equals 16 residues. The CDR3 DNA reads as TGCAGTGCCACTGGACAGGTCGGGGCGAACACCGGGGAGCTGTTTTTT. Translating it yields CSATGQVGANTGELFF.

The V call is TRBV6-2 or TRBV6-3, the J call TRBJ2-6; D gene uncertain. The V gene lost 0 bases and the J gene lost 4 bases, with 10 bases spanning the gap. The CDR3 length is 16 residues. Germline CDR1 reads MNHEY; CDR2 reads SVGEGT. In DNA form, the CDR3 reads TGTGCCAGCAGTTACTCCACCGTGGACGGGGCCAACGTCCTGACTTTC. This gives the protein CASSYSTVDGANVLTF.